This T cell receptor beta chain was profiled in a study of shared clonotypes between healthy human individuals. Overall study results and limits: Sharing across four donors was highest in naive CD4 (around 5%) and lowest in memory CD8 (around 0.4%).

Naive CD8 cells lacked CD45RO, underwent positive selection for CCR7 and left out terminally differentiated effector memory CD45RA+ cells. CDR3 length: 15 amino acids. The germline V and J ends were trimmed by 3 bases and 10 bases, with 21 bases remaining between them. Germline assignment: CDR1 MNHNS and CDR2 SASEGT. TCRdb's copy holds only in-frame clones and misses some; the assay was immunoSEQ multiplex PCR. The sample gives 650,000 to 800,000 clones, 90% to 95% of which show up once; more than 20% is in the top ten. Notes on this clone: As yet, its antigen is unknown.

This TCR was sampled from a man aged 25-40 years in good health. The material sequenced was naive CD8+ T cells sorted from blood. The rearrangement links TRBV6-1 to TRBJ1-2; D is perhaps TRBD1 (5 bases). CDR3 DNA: TGTGCCAGCAGTGATTCGACCGGGACCGGGTCTGACTACACCTTC. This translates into CASSDSTGTGSDYTF.